In its sample, the clone carrying this T cell receptor beta chain was seen a few times. Germline V lookup: CDR1 SGHRS, CDR2 YFSETQ. The CDR3 is made up of 12 amino acids. The germline V and J ends were trimmed by 0 bases and 6 bases, with 4 bases remaining between them. The record originates from a study of shared clonotypes between healthy human individuals. Approximately 28,000 T cell genomes (about 300 ng DNA) went into each PBMC replicate. Here immunoSEQ multiplex PCR was the method, and the copy in TCRdb shows in-frame clones only, minus some. Here the sample spans 450,000 to 500,000 clones, roughly 80% being singletons.

This chain joins TRBV5-1 and TRBJ2-1; D remains ambiguous. The clonotype originates from a woman aged 40 to 50 in good health. Some clones in this sample may be carry-over from other donors' samples. The specimen sequenced was PBMCs. CDR3: CASSLASNEQFF. The CDR3, as DNA: TGCGCCAGCAGCTTGGCAAGCAATGAGCAGTTCTTC.